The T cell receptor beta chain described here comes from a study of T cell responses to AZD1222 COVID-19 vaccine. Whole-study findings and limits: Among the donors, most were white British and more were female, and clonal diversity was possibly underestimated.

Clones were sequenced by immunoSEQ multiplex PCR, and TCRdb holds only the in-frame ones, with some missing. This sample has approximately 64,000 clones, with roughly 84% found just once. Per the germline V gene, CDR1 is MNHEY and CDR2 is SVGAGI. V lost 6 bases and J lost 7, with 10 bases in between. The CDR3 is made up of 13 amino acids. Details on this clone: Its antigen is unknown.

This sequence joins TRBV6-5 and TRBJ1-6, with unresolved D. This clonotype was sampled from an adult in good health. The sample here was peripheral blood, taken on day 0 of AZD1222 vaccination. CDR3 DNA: TGTGCCAGCAGCCCCACCCAGAATTCACCCCTCCACTTT. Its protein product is CASSPTQNSPLHF.